This T cell receptor beta chain is drawn from a study of blood T cell repertoires in COVID-19. About the study: There were acute and convalescent COVID-19 samples, and they came from the United States, Italy and Spain. Sample material is recorded as cDNA or gDNA derived from T cells, B-cell-depleted T cells, or PBMCs.

V was clipped by 4 bases and J by 2 bases; unmatched bases: 2. This CDR3 region has 15 residues. Germline loops: CDR1 SGHRS, CDR2 YFSETQ. Authors' methods: Estimation of nucleated cell counts relied on the amplification of reference gene primers. Clones were sequenced by immunoSEQ multiplex PCR, and TCRdb holds only the in-frame ones, with some missing. V, J and clone size are taken as reported in that table, and D and trimming were inferred from the DNA itself. This table has about 200,000 clones, 90% appearing once. The rearrangement uses TRBV5-1 and TRBJ1-4; 10 bases match TRBD1. The sample comprised peripheral blood. The TCR comes from a man aged 45 to 65 with acute or convalescent COVID-19. CDR3: CASSMTGGTNEKLFF. The CDR3 region has the DNA TGCGCCAGCAGCATGACAGGGGGCACTAATGAAAAACTGTTTTTT.